The 15 T cell receptor beta chains in this list originate from one sample, sequenced in a study of PD-1 blockade in classical Hodgkin lymphoma. All patients experienced relapse after autologous stem cell transplantation, and brentuximab vedotin exposure was variable. Profiled with immunoSEQ multiplex PCR; TCRdb holds only in-frame clones, not every one. The sample holds roughly 150,000 clones, nearly 80% seen once. Sequencing was performed on peripheral blood mononuclear cells (PBMCs), taken before the second cycle of nivolumab. Receptors were obtained from a human donor with classical Hodgkin lymphoma.

The chain couples TRBV7-9 to TRBJ2-1; TRBD2 agrees at 8 bases. CDR3 size: 15 residues. The germline CDR1 and CDR2 sequences are SEHNR and FQNEAQ (reference sequence). V dropped 4 bases and J dropped 2; count of bases not matched to a gene: 4. CDR3 nucleotide sequence: TGTGCCAGCAGCTCGACTAGCGCAACCTACAATGAGCAGTTCTTC. It is translated as CASSSTSATYNEQFF.

Of note for this clone: Additional DNA sequences in this sample encode the identical CDR3. This chain uses TRBV6-5 with TRBJ1-2; a possible D gene is TRBD1 (6 bases). There are 14 residues in the CDR3. Germline V gene lookup returns CDR1 MNHEY and CDR2 SVGAGI. Trimming removed 0 bases from V and 4 bases from J, with 9 bases in between. The CDR3 protein is CASSYSQGSYGYTF. The CDR3, as DNA: TGTGCCAGCAGTTACTCACAGGGTTCCTATGGCTACACCTTC.

V usage is TRBV11-2 and J usage is TRBJ1-4; D remains ambiguous. Germline V gene lookup returns CDR1 SGHAT and CDR2 FQNNGV. The ends were cut back, 3 bases at V and 5 bases at J, with 19 bases in the middle. The CDR3 totals 17 residues. The chain's CDR3 is CASSLTPWAGKNEKLFF. CDR3 coding DNA: TGTGCCAGCAGCTTGACCCCGTGGGCCGGGAAGAATGAAAAACTGTTTTTT.

The chain carries TRBV19 and TRBJ2-1; 11 positions match TRBD2. This CDR3 spans 14 amino acids. Germline CDR1 reads LNHDA; CDR2 reads SQIVND (reference sequence). V shed 9 bases and J 7 bases; nucleotides not matched to a gene: 8. CDR3 protein: CASISGRAGNEQFF. The DNA for the CDR3 is TGTGCCAGCATTAGCGGGAGGGCCGGGAATGAGCAGTTCTTC.

The chain couples TRBV5-6 to TRBJ2-3; 8 bases fit TRBD2. Germline CDR1 SGHDT, CDR2 YYEEEE. The J segment lost 0 bases and the V segment lost 4 bases, leaving 7 bases of the junction unmatched. The CDR3 extends over 16 amino acids. CDR3 nucleotide sequence: TGTGCCAGCAGCCCGGGACTAGAGACTAGCACAGATACGCAGTATTTT. This sequence encodes CASSPGLETSTDTQYF. Full variable domain (rest looked up from reference TRBV5-6 and TRBJ2-3): DAGVTQSPTHLIKTRGQQVTLRCSPKSGHDTVSWYQQALGQGPQFIFQYYEEEERQRGNFPDRFSGHQFPNYSSELNVNALLLGDSALYLCASSPGLETSTDTQYFGPGTRLTVL.

Here the CDR3 DNA reads TGTGCCAGCAGTCCCCACCATGCCTACGAGCAGTACTTC. Its translation is CASSPHHAYEQYF. The V call is TRBV28, the J call TRBJ2-7, with D unclear. V was clipped by 5 bases and J by 2 bases, with 10 bases between them. Germline V gene sequence: CDR1 MDHEN, CDR2 SYDVKM. This CDR3 region has 13 residues.

In its sample, this clone was seen a few times. The CDR3 sequence: CASSSGQGRGYTF. CDR3 nucleotide sequence: TGTGCCAGTAGTTCCGGACAGGGAAGAGGCTACACCTTC. The chain uses TRBV19 and TRBJ1-2, with 8 bases that match TRBD1. The CDR3 runs to 13 residues. The junction had 7 bases not matched to a gene; V was cut back by 5 bases and J by 8 bases. In germline, CDR1 is LNHDA, CDR2 SQIVND (reference sequence).

The gene calls are TRBV28 and TRBJ2-5; 15 positions match TRBD2. The J call may be faulty, since TRBJ2-7 better matches the DNA end. The CDR3 length is 16 residues. Germline V gene lookup returns CDR1 MDHEN and CDR2 SYDVKM. The CDR3 DNA sequence: TGTGCCAGCAGTGGACTAGCGGGAGGGCTTGCGTACGAGCAGTACTTC. Translating gives CASSGLAGGLAYEQYF.

This chain connects TRBV6-1 to TRBJ1-1; possibly TRBD1 for D (6 bases). The V end was cut by 8 bases, the J end by 0 bases, with 10 bases between. Germline V gene data show CDR1 as MNHNS and CDR2 as SASEGT. This CDR3 has 13 amino acids. The CDR3 loop is CASRGHLNTEAFF. The CDR3 region has the DNA TGTGCCAGCCGGGGACACCTGAACACTGAAGCTTTCTTT.

The rearrangement joins TRBV7-9 to TRBJ2-7, with 9 bases aligning to TRBD2. Trimming took 9 bases from V and 6 from J; bases not matched to a gene: 9. The CDR3 extends over 13 amino acids. Looked up from germline, CDR1 is SEHNR and CDR2 is FQNEAQ (reference sequence). The CDR3 protein is CASSREGQSEQYF. The CDR3 DNA is TGTGCCAGTTCGCGGGAGGGCCAGAGCGAGCAGTACTTC.

The J gene is TRBJ1-5, the V gene TRBV6-5, with TRBD1 as a possible D gene (5 bases). The germline V and J ends were trimmed by 2 bases and 2 bases, with 7 bases remaining between them. The V gene's germline CDR1 is MNHEY and CDR2 SVGAGI. This CDR3 has 14 amino acids. The CDR3 sequence: CASSYARGNQPQHF. The CDR3 DNA reads TGTGCCAGCAGTTACGCCAGGGGCAATCAGCCCCAGCATTTT.

The V gene is TRBV7-3, the J gene TRBJ1-1; TRBD1 matches at 7 bases. Germline CDR1 reads SGHTA; CDR2 reads FQGTGA. V dropped 4 bases and J dropped 3; count of bases not matched to a gene: 2. The CDR3 has 13 residues. This CDR3 is CASSWDRDTEAFF. The CDR3 nucleotides are TGTGCCAGCAGCTGGGACAGAGACACTGAAGCTTTCTTT.

The J gene is TRBJ1-1, the V gene TRBV28; D gene ambiguous. CDR1 is MDHEN and CDR2 is SYDVKM in the germline V gene. Trimming stripped 3 bases from V and 3 bases from J, with 11 bases between. The CDR3 is 14 residues long. CDR3 region: CASSFPPRDTEAFF. The CDR3 DNA reads TGTGCCAGCAGTTTCCCGCCTAGGGACACTGAAGCTTTCTTT.

This clone has ten or more counts. The genes are TRBV7-9 and TRBJ2-1; possibly TRBD2 for D (6 bases). Germline CDR1 and CDR2: SEHNR and FQNEAQ (reference sequence). The V gene lost 5 bases and the J gene lost 0 bases, with 17 bases spanning the gap. The CDR3 covers 17 residues. The CDR3 region is CASSPGLTPSSYNEQFF. The DNA of the CDR3 is TGTGCCAGCAGCCCGGGACTTACACCAAGCTCCTACAATGAGCAGTTCTTC.

CDR3 sequence reads: CASSQEGGGVKLFF. CDR3 sequence (DNA): TGCGCCAGCAGCCAAGAAGGAGGGGGGGTAAAACTGTTTTTT. The gene calls are TRBV4-1 and TRBJ1-4; D is possibly TRBD1 (6 bases). The CDR3 spans 14 residues. Trimming left V 0 bases short and J 10 bases short, with 12 bases between. The germline CDR1 and CDR2 sequences are MGHRA and YSYEKL.